The clone carrying this T cell receptor beta chain was seen a handful of times. The sample is drawn from a study of blood T cells in healthy people across ages. This CDR3 has 14 residues. Germline V CDR1 and CDR2: ENHRY, SYGVKD. The trim removed 2 bases at V and 5 bases at J, leaving 3 bases unmatched. A J-beta primer mix and a sample-barcoded 5' primer were used in a second PCR of about 7 to 12 cycles. TCRdb reprocessed the 5' RACE reads via MiXCR and lists one record per CDR3 protein. This table has some 760,000 distinct CDR3 sequences, more than 20% appearing once. The same sample was also studied in work on T cells of mothers and their children. That report adds: Reads obtained per mother exceeded 10 million TCR beta CDR3 reads, with roughly 3 million obtained per child. Versus unrelated pairs, overlap was slightly higher in related mother-child pairs, without reaching significance.

Material: blood. V usage is TRBV10-3 and J usage is TRBJ2-1, with 7 bases identical to TRBD2. The sequence came from a boy aged 10-17 years in good health. CDR3 in DNA: TGTGCCATCAGTGAGGGGAGGGGTGACAATGAGCAGTTCTTC. Translation gives CAISEGRGDNEQFF.